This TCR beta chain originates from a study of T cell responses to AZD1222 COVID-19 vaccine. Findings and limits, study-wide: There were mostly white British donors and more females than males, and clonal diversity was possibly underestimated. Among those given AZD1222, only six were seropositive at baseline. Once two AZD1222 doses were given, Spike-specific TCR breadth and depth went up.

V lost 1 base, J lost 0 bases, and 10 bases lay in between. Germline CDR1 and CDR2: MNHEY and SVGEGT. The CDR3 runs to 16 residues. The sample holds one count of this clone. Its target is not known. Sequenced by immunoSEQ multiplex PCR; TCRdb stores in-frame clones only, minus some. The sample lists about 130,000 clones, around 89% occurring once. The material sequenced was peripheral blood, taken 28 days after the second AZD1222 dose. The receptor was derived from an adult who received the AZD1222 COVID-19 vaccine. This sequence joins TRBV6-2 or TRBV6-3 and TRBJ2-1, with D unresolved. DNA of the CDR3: TGTGCCAGCAGTTACTTGGGCCCAAGCTCCTACAATGAGCAGTTCTTC. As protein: CASSYLGPSSYNEQFF.